This T cell receptor (beta chain) was captured by sequencing in a study of T cells in tumors after PD-1 blockade (dated by TCRdb to the late 2010s). Regarding the research as a whole: Exclusion criteria were prior checkpoint blockade, use of systemic immunosuppressants, or recent radiotherapy or other anti-cancer therapy within 4 weeks. Patients received pembrolizumab 200 mg every 3 weeks or cemiplimab 350 mg every 2 weeks. While on anti-PD-1 treatment, some of the patients also continued taking daily vismodegib 150 mg. On average, peripheral blood samples had 120,000 or so TCR templates (range about 23,000-280,000) and roughly 35,000 unique clonotypes. The study performed paired single-cell RNA and TCR sequencing on site-matched tumors from BCC or SCC patients before and after anti-PD-1 therapy. Bulk TCR sequencing was performed on 10 to 11 peripheral blood samples from a handful of patients to compare blood and tumor clonotypes. RECIST version 1.1 was used to evaluate clinical response. The full study reports these points: Roughly 40% of TCR clonotypes from the tumor were detected in blood, and certain novel exhausted tumor clones were present in blood collected before treatment, which suggests recruitment from the periphery. Where the novel T cell clones came from was not determined, and possible sources could include lymphoid organs or rare unexpanded clones inside the tumor or in the tumor periphery.

Deep TCRbeta sequencing was performed with the immunoSEQ platform. Turning to the authors' computational methods: Only productive rearrangements were exported from the immunoSEQ Analyzer for further analysis. T cell phenotypes were assigned to bulk TCRbeta clonotypes by matching to single-cell RNA+TCR-seq clones sharing the same TCRbeta sequence. Using bulk TCR sequencing data, clone enrichment in tumor was calculated by dividing a clone's tumor frequency by the same clone's PBMC frequency. TCRs were sorted with GLIPH into specificity groups, meaning clusters of distinct TCRs that share CDR3 motifs and likely recognize common antigens. TCRdb mirrors the immuneACCESS table, restricted to in-frame sequences. Some clones are absent from its copies; in checked studies, under half trace to an unresolved V gene, and the reason for the others is unknown. V and J calls and clone size are as listed in that table; D and trimming were resolved from the DNA. The sample data list about 59,000 clones, and roughly 77% of these were observed just once. In total, the top ten clones hold around an eighth of the sample.

The time point label of this sample denotes: before anti-PD-1 therapy. For bulk TCRbeta sequencing, genomic DNA was extracted from tumor biopsies or peripheral blood, and input amounts ranged from about 616 ng to 6,500 ng. Every patient was a poor candidate for surgical resection and had histologically proven advanced or metastatic basal or squamous cell carcinoma. The basal cell carcinoma cohort was made up of around eleven patients, and bulk tumor TCR sequencing was performed for roughly 8 of these patients. This clone was detected a few times. Which antigen it targets is not known. Base qualities were left out, and no much larger clone turns up one base away. From a lookup of the germline V gene, CDR1 and CDR2 are SQVTM and ANQGSEA. The CDR3 runs 12 residues from the cysteine to the phenylalanine. The entry retains the CDR3 DNA only, 36 bases that are in frame from base 1. At the junction V is shortened by 6 bases and J by 5 bases; bases outside the gene matches: 4.

This sequence originates from a human donor with basal cell carcinoma. The sample was PBMCs, taken before anti-PD-1 treatment. This chain is built from TRBV29-1 and TRBJ2-1; 7 junctional bases match TRBD1. CDR3 protein: CSVGTANNEQFF. In nucleotides, the sequence is TGCAGCGTCGGGACAGCAAACAATGAGCAGTTCTTC.